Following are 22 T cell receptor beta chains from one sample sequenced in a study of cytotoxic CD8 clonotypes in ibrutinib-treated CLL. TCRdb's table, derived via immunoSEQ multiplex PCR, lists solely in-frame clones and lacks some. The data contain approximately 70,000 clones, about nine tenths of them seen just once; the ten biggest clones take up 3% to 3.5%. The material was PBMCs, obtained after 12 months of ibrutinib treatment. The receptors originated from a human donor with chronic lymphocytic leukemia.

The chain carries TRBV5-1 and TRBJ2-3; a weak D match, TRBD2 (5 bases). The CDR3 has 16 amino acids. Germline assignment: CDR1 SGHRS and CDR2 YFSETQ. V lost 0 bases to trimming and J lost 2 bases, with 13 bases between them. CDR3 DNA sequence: TGCGCCAGCAGCTTGGCGCTAGCTGAGATCACAGATACGCAGTATTTT. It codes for CASSLALAEITDTQYF.

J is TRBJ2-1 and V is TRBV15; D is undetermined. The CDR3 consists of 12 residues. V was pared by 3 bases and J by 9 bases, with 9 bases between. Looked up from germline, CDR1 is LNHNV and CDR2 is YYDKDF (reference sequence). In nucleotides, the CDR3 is TGTGCCACCAGCAGCCCCTTTGGTGAGCAGTTCTTC. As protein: CATSSPFGEQFF.

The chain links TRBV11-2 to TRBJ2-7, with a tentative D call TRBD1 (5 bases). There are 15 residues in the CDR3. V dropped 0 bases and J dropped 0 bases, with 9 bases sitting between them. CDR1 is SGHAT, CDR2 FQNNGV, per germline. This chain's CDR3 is CASSLDPGSSYEQYF. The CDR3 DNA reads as TGTGCCAGCAGCTTAGATCCAGGGTCCTCCTACGAGCAGTACTTC.

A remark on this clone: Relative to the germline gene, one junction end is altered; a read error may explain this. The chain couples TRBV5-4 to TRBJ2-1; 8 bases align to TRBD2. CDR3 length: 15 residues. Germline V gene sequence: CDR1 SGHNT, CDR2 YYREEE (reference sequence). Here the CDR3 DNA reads TGTGCCGGCAGCTTGGAACCAGCGGGAGTAGCTGAGCAGTTCTTC. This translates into CAGSLEPAGVAEQFF.

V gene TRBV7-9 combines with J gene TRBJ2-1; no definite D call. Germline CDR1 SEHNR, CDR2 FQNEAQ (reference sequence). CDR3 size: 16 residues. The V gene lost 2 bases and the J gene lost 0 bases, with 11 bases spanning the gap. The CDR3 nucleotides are TGTGCCAGCAGCTTATACTTCTGGCGCTCCTACAATGAGCAGTTCTTC. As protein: CASSLYFWRSYNEQFF.

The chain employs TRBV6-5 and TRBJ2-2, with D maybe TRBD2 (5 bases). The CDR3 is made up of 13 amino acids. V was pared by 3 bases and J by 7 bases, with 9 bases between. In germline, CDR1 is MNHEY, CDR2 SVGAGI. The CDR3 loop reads CASSYTGIGELFF. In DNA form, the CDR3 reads TGTGCCAGCAGTTATACGGGGATCGGGGAGCTGTTTTTT.

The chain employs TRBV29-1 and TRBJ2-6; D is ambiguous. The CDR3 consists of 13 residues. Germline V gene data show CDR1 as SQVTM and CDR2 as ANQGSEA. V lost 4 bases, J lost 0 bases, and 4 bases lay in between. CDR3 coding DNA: TGCAGCGTTGTAAGCTCTGGGGCCAACGTCCTGACTTTC. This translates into CSVVSSGANVLTF. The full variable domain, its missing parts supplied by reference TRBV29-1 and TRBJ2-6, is SAVISQKPSRDICQRGTSLTIQCQVDSQVTMMFWYRQQPGQSLTLIATANQGSEATYESGFVIDKFPISRPNLTFSTLTVSNMSPEDSSIYLCSVVSSGANVLTFGAGSRLTVL.

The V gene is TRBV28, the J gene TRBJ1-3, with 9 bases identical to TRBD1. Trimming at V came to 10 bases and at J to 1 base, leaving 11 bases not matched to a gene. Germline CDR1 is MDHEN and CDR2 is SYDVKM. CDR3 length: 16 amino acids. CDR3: CATISGTGLSGNTIYF. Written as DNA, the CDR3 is TGTGCCACCATCTCCGGGACAGGGCTTTCTGGAAACACCATATATTTT.

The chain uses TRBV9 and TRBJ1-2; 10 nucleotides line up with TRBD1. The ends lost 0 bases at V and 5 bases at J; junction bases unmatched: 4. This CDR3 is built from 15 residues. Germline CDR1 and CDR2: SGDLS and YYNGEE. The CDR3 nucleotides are TGTGCCAGCAGCGTAGGGGACAGGGGACGGTATGGCTACACCTTC. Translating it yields CASSVGDRGRYGYTF.

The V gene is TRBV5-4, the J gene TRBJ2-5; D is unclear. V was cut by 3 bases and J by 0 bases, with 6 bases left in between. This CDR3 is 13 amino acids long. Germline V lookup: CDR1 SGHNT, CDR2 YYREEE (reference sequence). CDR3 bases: TGTGCCAGCAGCTCCCCTAACCAAGAGACCCAGTACTTC. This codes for CASSSPNQETQYF.

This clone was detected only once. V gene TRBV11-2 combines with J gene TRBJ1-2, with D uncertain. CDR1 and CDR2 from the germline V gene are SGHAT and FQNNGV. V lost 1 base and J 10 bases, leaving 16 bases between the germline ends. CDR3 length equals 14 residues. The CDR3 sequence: CASSLVGLGNDYTF. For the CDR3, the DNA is TGTGCCAGCAGCTTAGTGGGGTTAGGAAACGACTACACCTTC.

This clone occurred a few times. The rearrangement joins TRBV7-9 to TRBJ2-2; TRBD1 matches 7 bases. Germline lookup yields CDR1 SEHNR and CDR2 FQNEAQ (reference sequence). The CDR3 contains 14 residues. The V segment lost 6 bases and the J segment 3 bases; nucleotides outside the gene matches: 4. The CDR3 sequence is CASRGTADTGELFF. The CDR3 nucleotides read TGTGCCAGCAGGGGGACAGCAGACACCGGGGAGCTGTTTTTT.

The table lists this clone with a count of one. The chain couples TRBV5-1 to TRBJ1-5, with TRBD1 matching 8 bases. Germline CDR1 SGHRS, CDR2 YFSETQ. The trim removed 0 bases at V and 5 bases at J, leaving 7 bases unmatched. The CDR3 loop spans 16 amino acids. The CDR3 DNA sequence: TGCGCCAGCAGCTTGGGTGGACAGGGTTTGGATCAGCCCCAGCATTTT. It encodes CASSLGGQGLDQPQHF.

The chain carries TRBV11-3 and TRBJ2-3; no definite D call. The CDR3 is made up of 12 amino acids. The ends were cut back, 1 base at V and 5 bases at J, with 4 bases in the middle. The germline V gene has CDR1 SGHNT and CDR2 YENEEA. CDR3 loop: CASSLGGDTQYF. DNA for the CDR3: TGTGCCAGCAGCTTAGGGGGAGATACGCAGTATTTT.

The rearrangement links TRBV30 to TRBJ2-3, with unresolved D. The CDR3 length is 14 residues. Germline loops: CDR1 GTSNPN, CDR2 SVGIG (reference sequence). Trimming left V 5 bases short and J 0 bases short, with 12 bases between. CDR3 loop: CAWAESPSTDTQYF. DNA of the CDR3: TGTGCCTGGGCCGAGAGCCCTAGCACAGATACGCAGTATTTT.

CDR3: CASSEAMETQYF. The CDR3, as DNA: TGTGCCAGCAGTGAAGCGATGGAGACCCAGTACTTC. The rearrangement uses TRBV2 and TRBJ2-5; D remains unclear. The V and J ends lost 0 bases and 5 bases respectively, with 4 bases between them. CDR3 size: 12 residues. Germline assignment: CDR1 SNHLY and CDR2 FYNNEI.

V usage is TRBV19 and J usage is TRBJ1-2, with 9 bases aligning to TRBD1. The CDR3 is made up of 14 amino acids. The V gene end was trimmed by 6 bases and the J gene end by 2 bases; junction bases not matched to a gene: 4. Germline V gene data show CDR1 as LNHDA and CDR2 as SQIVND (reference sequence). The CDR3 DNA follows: TGTGCCAGTAGGGTCGGACAGGGGAACTATGGCTACACCTTC. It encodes CASRVGQGNYGYTF.

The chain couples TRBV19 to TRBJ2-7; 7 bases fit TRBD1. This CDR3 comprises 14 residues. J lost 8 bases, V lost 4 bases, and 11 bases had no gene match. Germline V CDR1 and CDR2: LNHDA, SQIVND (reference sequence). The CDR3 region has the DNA TGTGCCAGTAGTACCTCACAGGGGCGTACTCAGCAGTACTTC. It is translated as CASSTSQGRTQQYF.

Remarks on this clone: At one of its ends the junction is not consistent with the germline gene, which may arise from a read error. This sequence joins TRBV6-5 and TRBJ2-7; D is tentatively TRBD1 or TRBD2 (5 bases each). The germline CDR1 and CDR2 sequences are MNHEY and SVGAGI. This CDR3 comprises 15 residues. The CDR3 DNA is TGTGCCGGCAGTCTTTCCGGGACGGTGACCTACGAGCAGTACTTC. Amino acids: CAGSLSGTVTYEQYF.

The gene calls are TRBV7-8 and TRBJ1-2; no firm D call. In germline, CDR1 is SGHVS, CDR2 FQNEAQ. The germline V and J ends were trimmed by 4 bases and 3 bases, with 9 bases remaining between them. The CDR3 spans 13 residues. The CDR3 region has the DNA TGTGCCAGCAGCTCCTGGACGGACTATGGCTACACCTTC. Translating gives CASSSWTDYGYTF.

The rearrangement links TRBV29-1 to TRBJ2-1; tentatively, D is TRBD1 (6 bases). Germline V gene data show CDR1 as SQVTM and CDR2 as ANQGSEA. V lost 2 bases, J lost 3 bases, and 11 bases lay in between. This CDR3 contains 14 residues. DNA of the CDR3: TGCAGCGTTGAATGGCAGGGGTTCTACAATGAGCAGTTCTTC. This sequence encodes CSVEWQGFYNEQFF.

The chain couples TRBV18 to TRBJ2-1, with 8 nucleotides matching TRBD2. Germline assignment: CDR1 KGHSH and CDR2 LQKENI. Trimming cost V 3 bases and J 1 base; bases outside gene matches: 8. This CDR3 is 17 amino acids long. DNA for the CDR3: TGTGCCAGCTCACCCCCGGCGGGAGGCAGGTCCTACAATGAGCAGTTCTTC. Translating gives CASSPPAGGRSYNEQFF.